The sample holds a few counts of the clone carrying this T cell receptor beta chain. Sequenced material consisted of expressed TCRB transcripts (all of the isolated RNA was reverse transcribed). The assay was immunoSEQ multiplex PCR, and TCRdb's table has in-frame clones only and misses some. The repertoire has approximately 150,000 clones, 7% to 10% of them found once; the top ten carry approximately 2.2%. The CDR3 totals 13 residues. The germline CDR1 and CDR2 sequences are MNHNS and SASEGT. V was cut by 5 bases and J by 4 bases, with 9 bases left in between. This sample is drawn from a study of beta chain features in type 1 diabetes.

This chain links TRBV6-1 with TRBJ2-1, with a possible D match to TRBD2 (5 bases). The material sequenced was central memory CD4+ T cells from blood. The sequence was collected from a woman under 30 in good health. The CDR3 DNA reads as TGTGCCAGCAGTAGCGGACTGTACAATGAGCAGTTCTTC. This codes for CASSSGLYNEQFF.